The 17 T cell receptor beta chains given below trace back to one sample, sequenced in a study of T-cell reconstitution after alpha-beta-depleted transplantation in children. Library preparation (for TCRbeta) was performed with unique molecular identifiers. TCRdb fed the PCR reads into MiXCR, producing one record per CDR3 protein. The table includes approximately 82,000 distinct CDR3 sequences, roughly 16% detected once. The sample in question was PBMCs, mostly from graft donor cells, obtained 180 days after TCRalphabeta/CD19-depleted stem cell transplant. The receptors stem from a male patient aged 2-10 years who had a stem cell transplant for acute lymphoblastic leukemia, so the T cells may come from the graft donor.

This clonotype was seen many times. The chain uses TRBV20-1 and TRBJ1-2; 10 bases are a match to TRBD1. V shed 5 bases, J shed 2 bases, and the junction held 5 bases outside the gene matches. The CDR3 length is 14 residues. Per the germline V gene, CDR1 is DFQATT and CDR2 is SNEGSKA (reference sequence). CDR3 in amino acids: CSALRQGANYGYTF. DNA for the CDR3: TGCAGTGCTCTGCGACAGGGGGCCAACTATGGCTACACCTTC.

The chain couples TRBV7-6 to TRBJ2-3; D possibly corresponds to TRBD2 (7 bases). The germline V gene encodes CDR1 SGHVS and CDR2 FNYEAQ. V gave up 2 bases and J gave up 0 bases, with 12 bases separating them. The CDR3 consists of 16 residues. The CDR3 nucleotides read TGTGCCAGCAGCTTATATGGGGGGGCTAGCACAGATACGCAGTATTTT. Its translation: CASSLYGGASTDTQYF.

This clonotype was counted ten times or more. The V call is TRBV12-3 or TRBV12-4, the J call TRBJ2-1; D uncertain. The CDR3 loop spans 16 amino acids. V lost 6 bases and J lost 3, with 18 bases in between. CDR3: CASRHPRVRDYNEQFF. For the CDR3, the DNA is TGTGCCAGCAGGCATCCTAGGGTGCGCGACTACAATGAGCAGTTCTTC.

Here the CDR3 reads CASSLGSRDRVVHEQFF. The DNA for the CDR3 is TGCGCCAGCAGCCTTGGTTCTAGGGACAGGGTAGTCCATGAGCAGTTCTTC. The chain recombines TRBV5-1 with TRBJ2-1, with 9 bases that match TRBD1. The V and J ends lost 4 bases and 8 bases, in that order; junction bases with no gene match: 16. Germline V CDR1 and CDR2: SGHRS, YFSETQ. The CDR3 extends over 17 amino acids. Based on the CDR3 plus reference TRBV5-1 and TRBJ2-1, the full variable domain is KAGVTQTPRYLIKTRGQQVTLSCSPISGHRSVSWYQQTPGQGLQFLFEYFSETQRNKGNFPGRFSGRQFSNSRSEMNVSTLELGDSALYLCASSLGSRDRVVHEQFFGPGTRLTVL.

CDR3 sequence reads: CASQFGGTDTQYF. CDR3 nucleotides: TGTGCCAGCCAATTTGGAGGAACAGATACGCAGTATTTT. V is TRBV6-5 and J is TRBJ2-3, with D perhaps TRBD2 (5 bases). CDR1 is MNHEY, CDR2 SVGAGI, per germline. Trimming took off 8 bases at V and 3 bases at J, with 12 bases between the two ends. The CDR3 is made up of 13 amino acids.

The chain employs TRBV15 and TRBJ2-2; D is uncertain. Per germline, CDR1 LNHNV and CDR2 YYDKDF (reference sequence). The CDR3 contains 15 residues. V lost 0 bases to trimming and J lost 0 bases, with 5 bases between them. CDR3 nucleotide sequence: TGTGCCACCAGCAGAGAACAGACGAACACCGGGGAGCTGTTTTTT. This codes for CATSREQTNTGELFF.

This clonotype was found many times. The gene calls are TRBV11-2 and TRBJ2-3, with D unresolved. The CDR3 is made up of 14 amino acids. Germline CDR1 SGHAT, CDR2 FQNNGV. The germline V and J ends were trimmed by 0 bases and 2 bases, with 6 bases remaining between them. The CDR3 DNA reads as TGTGCCAGCAGCTTAGATGTCCCCACAGATACGCAGTATTTT. It specifies CASSLDVPTDTQYF.

This clonotype was counted only a few times. The chain links TRBV4-1 to TRBJ2-7; D remains ambiguous. Germline lookup yields CDR1 MGHRA and CDR2 YSYEKL. This CDR3 spans 18 amino acids. V lost 1 base and J lost 5, with 24 bases in between. In nucleotides, the CDR3 is TGCGCCAGCAGCCAAGCCCTTTTACGGGTTTCGGTATCGGACGAGCAGTACTTC. Its translation: CASSQALLRVSVSDEQYF.

The chain carries TRBV20-1 and TRBJ2-3, with TRBD2 identical over 7 bases. Germline-derived CDR1 and CDR2 are DFQATT and SNEGSKA (reference sequence). With 0 bases clipped from V and 3 bases from J, the junction kept 6 bases outside the gene matches. The CDR3 extends over 15 amino acids. The CDR3, as DNA: TGCAGTGCTAGAGATCAACGGGGGGAGACAGATACGCAGTATTTT. Amino acid sequence: CSARDQRGETDTQYF.

The CDR3: CASSPGTGGTEAFF. The CDR3 DNA is TGCGCCAGCAGCCCCGGGACAGGGGGCACTGAAGCTTTCTTT. V and J are TRBV5-1 and TRBJ1-1; 11 bases agree with TRBD1. In germline, CDR1 is SGHRS, CDR2 YFSETQ. The CDR3 totals 14 residues. The V gene end was trimmed by 4 bases and the J gene end by 4 bases; junction bases not matched to a gene: 3.

The chain employs TRBV20-1 and TRBJ1-1; TRBD1 is a possible D gene (5 bases). From germline, CDR1 is DFQATT and CDR2 SNEGSKA (reference sequence). The CDR3 loop spans 13 amino acids. Trimming removed 6 bases at V and 1 base at J, with 12 bases between. The CDR3 spells CSALSRENTEAFF. Here the CDR3 DNA reads TGCAGTGCGTTGTCCAGGGAGAACACTGAAGCTTTCTTT.

The chain is built from TRBV30 and TRBJ1-4; no reliable D call. Trimming stripped 0 bases from V and 7 bases from J, with 15 bases between. Germline CDR1 and CDR2: GTSNPN and SVGIG (reference sequence). The CDR3 length is 15 residues. The CDR3 region has the DNA TGTGCCTGGAGTGTGAGGACCTCCGGTGGTGAAAAACTGTTTTTT. Protein product: CAWSVRTSGGEKLFF.

This clonotype was picked up a small number of times. The chain links TRBV3-1 to TRBJ2-5; D perhaps matches TRBD1 (6 bases). Germline CDR1 and CDR2: LGHDT and YNNKEL (reference sequence). Trimming removed 4 bases at V and 2 bases at J, with 14 bases between. The CDR3 is 15 residues long. CDR3 in amino acids: CASSPKRQEQETQYF. The CDR3 DNA is TGTGCCAGCAGCCCGAAAAGACAGGAACAAGAGACCCAGTACTTC.

The chain uses TRBV3-1 and TRBJ2-1, with TRBD2 identical over 7 bases. This CDR3 is built from 13 residues. CDR1 is LGHDT, CDR2 YNNKEL, per germline (reference sequence). With 0 bases clipped from V and 16 bases from J, the junction kept 9 bases outside the gene matches. The CDR3, as DNA: TGTGCCAGCAGCCAAGATACTGGGACTATTTTCTTCTTC. Its translation is CASSQDTGTIFFF.

The rearrangement joins TRBV20-1 to TRBJ1-1; 8 positions match TRBD1. The CDR3 is made up of 15 amino acids. V lost 0 bases to trimming and J lost 3 bases; unmatched junction nucleotides: 6. Germline V gene data show CDR1 as DFQATT and CDR2 as SNEGSKA (reference sequence). The CDR3 loop is CSARDAGGSDTEAFF. The CDR3 DNA follows: TGCAGTGCTAGAGACGCAGGGGGCAGTGACACTGAAGCTTTCTTT.

V usage is TRBV5-1 and J usage is TRBJ2-3, with a possible D match to TRBD2 (5 bases). This CDR3 has 13 residues. Germline-derived CDR1 and CDR2 are SGHRS and YFSETQ. Trimming removed 4 bases from V and 2 bases from J, with 8 bases in between. The chain's CDR3 is CASSVRDTDTQYF. The CDR3 nucleotides are TGCGCCAGCAGCGTCCGGGACACAGATACGCAGTATTTT.

The chain is built from TRBV6-2 or TRBV6-3 and TRBJ2-7, with D perhaps matching TRBD1 or TRBD2 (6 bases each). CDR1 is MNHEY and CDR2 is SVGEGT in the germline V gene. V was pared by 2 bases and J by 1 base, with 12 bases between. The CDR3 contains 15 residues. CDR3 DNA: TGTGCCAGCAGTTACACGGGGGCCGCATCCTACGAGCAGTACTTC. This codes for CASSYTGAASYEQYF.